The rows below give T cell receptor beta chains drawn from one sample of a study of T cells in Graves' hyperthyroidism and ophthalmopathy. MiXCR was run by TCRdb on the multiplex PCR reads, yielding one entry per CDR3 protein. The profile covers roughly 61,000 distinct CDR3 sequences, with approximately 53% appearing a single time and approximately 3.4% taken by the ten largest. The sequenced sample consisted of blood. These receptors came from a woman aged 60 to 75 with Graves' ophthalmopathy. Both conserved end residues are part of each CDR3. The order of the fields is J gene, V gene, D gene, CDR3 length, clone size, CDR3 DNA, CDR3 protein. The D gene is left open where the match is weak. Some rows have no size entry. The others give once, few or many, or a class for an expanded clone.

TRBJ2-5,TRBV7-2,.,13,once,TGTGCCAGCAGCTTTCAGATAGGGGAGAGCCAGCACTTC,CASSFQIGESQHF
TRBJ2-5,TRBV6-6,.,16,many,TGTGCCAGCAGTTACCCCACTAGGCGGAACCAAGAGACCCAGTACTTC,CASSYPTRRNQETQYF
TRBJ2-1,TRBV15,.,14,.,TGTGCCACCAGCAGAGGGGGGCCCCTTAATGAGCAGTTCTTC,CATSRGGPLNEQFF
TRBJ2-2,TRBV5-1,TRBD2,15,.,TGCGCCAGCAGCTCCCAAGCGGGAGCCACCGGGGAGCTGTTTTTT,CASSSQAGATGELFF
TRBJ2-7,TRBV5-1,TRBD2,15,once,TGCGCCAGCAGTTGGACTAGCGGGGCTCCTTACGAGCAGTACTTC,CASSWTSGAPYEQYF
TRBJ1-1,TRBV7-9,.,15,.,TGTGCCAGCAGCGGAATGAAAGGGGGAGGCACTGAGGCTTTCTTT,CASSGMKGGGTEAFF
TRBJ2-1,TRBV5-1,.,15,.,TGCGCCAGCAGCTTGATGACTGGGGGCGGCAATGAGCAGTTCTTC,CASSLMTGGGNEQFF
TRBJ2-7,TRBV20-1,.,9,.,TGCAGTGCTTCCTACGAGCAGTACTTC,CSASYEQYF
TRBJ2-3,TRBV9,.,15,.,TGTGCCAGCAGCGTATATGACAGTTCCACAGATACGCAGTATTTT,CASSVYDSSTDTQYF
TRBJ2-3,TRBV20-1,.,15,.,TGCAGTGCTAGAGATCCAGGTCAACGCACAGATACGCAGTATTTT,CSARDPGQRTDTQYF
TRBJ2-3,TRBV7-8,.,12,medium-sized,TGTGCCAGCAAGGGTTACACAGATACGCAGTATTTT,CASKGYTDTQYF
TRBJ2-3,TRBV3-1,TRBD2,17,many,TGTGCCAGCAGCCAAGATGTGGGACTAGGAGCGACAGATACGCAGTATTTT,CASSQDVGLGATDTQYF
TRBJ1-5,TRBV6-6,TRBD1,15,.,TGTGCCAGCAGGTTGACAGGGGCGTTAGGTCAGCCCCAGCATTTT,CASRLTGALGQPQHF
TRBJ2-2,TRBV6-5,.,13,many,TGTGCCAGCAGATTCAGGGATGCCGGGGAGCTGTTTTTT,CASRFRDAGELFF
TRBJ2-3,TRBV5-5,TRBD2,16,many,TGTGCCAGCAGGATACCGGGACTAGAGGGTCCAGATACGCAGTATTTT,CASRIPGLEGPDTQYF